Ten or more counts support the clone carrying this TCR beta chain. Antigen: not known. The source of the sample is a study of early T cells in non-severe SARS-CoV-2 infection. V shed 7 bases and J shed 7 bases, with 17 bases lying between them. The CDR3 length is 13 residues. Germline V lookup: CDR1 MNHNS, CDR2 SASEGT. Unique molecular identifiers tagged individual cDNA molecules. One entry per CDR3 protein, called by TCRdb with MiXCR from the 5' RACE reads. Of tens of thousands of distinct CDR3 sequences listed, around 6.6% were seen once; the top ten hold 5.5% to 6%. Study-level findings and limits: VDJdb matches were skewed toward anti-spike CD8 T cell responses.

The sequence was collected from an adult who was a healthcare worker with PCR-confirmed SARS-CoV-2 infection or an uninfected control (not recorded which). The material was whole blood, obtained at baseline. This sequence joins TRBV6-1 and TRBJ2-7, with TRBD2 as a possible D gene (7 bases). The CDR3 sequence: CASKRTRGSEQYF. DNA of the CDR3: TGTGCCAGCAAGAGGACTAGGGGGTCGGAGCAGTACTTC.